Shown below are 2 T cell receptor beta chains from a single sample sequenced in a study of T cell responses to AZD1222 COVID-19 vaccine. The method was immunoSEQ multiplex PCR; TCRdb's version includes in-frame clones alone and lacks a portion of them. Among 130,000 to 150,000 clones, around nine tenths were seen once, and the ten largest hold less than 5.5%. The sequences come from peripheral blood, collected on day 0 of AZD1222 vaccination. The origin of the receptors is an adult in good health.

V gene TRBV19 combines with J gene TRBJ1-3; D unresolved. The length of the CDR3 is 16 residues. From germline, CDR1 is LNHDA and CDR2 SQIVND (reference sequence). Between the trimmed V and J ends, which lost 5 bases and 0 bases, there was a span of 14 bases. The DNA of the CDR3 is TGTGCCAGTAGTCCCCCCGTGGTTAACTCTGGAAACACCATATATTTT. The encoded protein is CASSPPVVNSGNTIYF.

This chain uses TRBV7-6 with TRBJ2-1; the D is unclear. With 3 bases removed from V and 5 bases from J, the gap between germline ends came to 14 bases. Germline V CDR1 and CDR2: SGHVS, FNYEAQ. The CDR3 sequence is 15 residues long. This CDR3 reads CASSFSMDRNNEQFF. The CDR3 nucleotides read TGTGCCAGCAGCTTCTCGATGGACCGCAACAATGAGCAGTTCTTC. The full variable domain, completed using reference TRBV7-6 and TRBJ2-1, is GAGVSQSPRYKVTKRGQDVALRCDPISGHVSLYWYRQALGQGPEFLTYFNYEAQQDKSGLPNDRFSAERPEGSISTLTIQRTEQRDSAMYRCASSFSMDRNNEQFFGPGTRLTVL.